This T cell receptor (beta chain) derives from a study of blood T cell repertoires in COVID-19. Across the study: Italy, Spain and the United States were the sources of the convalescent and acute COVID-19 samples.

Produced via immunoSEQ multiplex PCR; TCRdb's table is partial and in-frame only. Of 150,000 to 200,000 clones listed, about 84% are singletons. In germline, CDR1 is SEHNR, CDR2 FQNEAQ (reference sequence). The junction had 8 bases not matched to a gene; V was cut back by 5 bases and J by 7 bases. This CDR3 spans 14 amino acids. The chain recombines TRBV7-9 with TRBJ2-1; 7 positions agree with TRBD1. The sample was PBMCs or T cells enriched from blood (not recorded which). The sequence was obtained from a man aged 40-49 years who had recovered from COVID-19. The CDR3 spells CASSPSTGWNEQFF. The CDR3 nucleotides are TGTGCCAGCAGCCCCTCGACAGGGTGGAATGAGCAGTTCTTC.